These T cell receptor beta chains were read from a single sample in a study of blood T cell repertoires in COVID-19. The method was immunoSEQ multiplex PCR; TCRdb's version includes in-frame clones alone and lacks a portion of them. Among approximately 200,000 clones, 75% to 90% were seen once, and the ten largest hold approximately 2.4%. Material for sequencing was peripheral blood. Receptors were obtained from a man younger than 40 with COVID-19, enrolled during active disease. The CDR3 runs from the conserved cysteine through the conserved F or W. D genes are given only for firm matches. For some rows the clone size is stated as once, few or many, or as a class when expanded; others skip it.

V gene	J gene	clone size	D gene	CDR3 DNA	CDR3 protein
TRBV11-2	TRBJ1-5	.	.	TGTGCCAGCAGCTTCGCAGGCCTCAATCAGCCCCAGCATTTT	CASSFAGLNQPQHF
TRBV24-1	TRBJ2-1	.	.	TGTGCCACCAGTGACCAAACTAGCCATGAGCAGTTCTTC	CATSDQTSHEQFF
TRBV14	TRBJ2-5	.	.	TGTGCCAGCAGCCGGGGGTGGGGAGGAGAGACCCAGTACTTC	CASSRGWGGETQYF
TRBV19	TRBJ2-6	.	TRBD1	TGTGCCAGTAGTATAACAGGGGAGAGTTCAGCTGGGGCCAACGTCCTGACTTTC	CASSITGESSAGANVLTF
TRBV7-2	TRBJ2-7	.	TRBD1	TGTGCCAGCAGCTTAAGTAGGGACAGGCCTTACGAGCAGTACTTC	CASSLSRDRPYEQYF
TRBV10-1	TRBJ1-4	.	.	TGCGCCAGCAGTGAGGGGTGTAAGGGACATAATGAAAAACTGTTTTTT	CASSEGCKGHNEKLFF
TRBV29-1	TRBJ2-2	.	TRBD2	TGCAGCGCCCGACTAGCGGGAAGATCCGGGGAGCTGTTTTTT	CSARLAGRSGELFF
TRBV6-5	TRBJ2-7	.	.	TGTGCCAGCAGTTCCCGTCTGAGCTACGAGCAGTACTTC	CASSSRLSYEQYF
TRBV19	TRBJ1-4	.	.	TGTGCCAGTAGTATCTCCAGGAATGAAAAACTGTTTTTT	CASSISRNEKLFF
TRBV9	TRBJ1-4	.	.	TGTGCCAGCAGCTTCTCGGACAGAGACAATGAAAAACTGTTTTTT	CASSFSDRDNEKLFF
TRBV10-3	TRBJ1-2	.	TRBD1	TGTGCCATCAGCGAGACAGGGCTGGGCTATGGCTACACCTTC	CAISETGLGYGYTF
TRBV3-1/TRBV3-2	TRBJ1-5	.	.	TGTGCCAGCAGCCCGGAAAGGGGACATAGAGGGCGCGTCCTATTTAGCAATCAGCCCCAGCATTTT	CASSPERGHRGRVLFSNQPQHF
TRBV3-1/TRBV3-2	TRBJ2-3	once	TRBD2	TGTGCCAGCAGCCAAGCCATAGCGGGAGCCCCAGATACGCAGTATTTT	CASSQAIAGAPDTQYF
TRBV18	TRBJ1-2	.	TRBD1	TGTGCCAGCTCACCTGGACAGGGGGCGAACTATGGCTACACCTTC	CASSPGQGANYGYTF
TRBV18	TRBJ2-5	.	TRBD2	TGTGCCAGCTCACCAGGATTTGCGGGGGTAACGGAGACCCAGTACTTC	CASSPGFAGVTETQYF
TRBV9	TRBJ2-1	.	.	TGTGCCAGCAGCGTAGAGTTGCGCTCCAATGAGCAGTTCTTC	CASSVELRSNEQFF
TRBV29-1	TRBJ2-3	.	.	TGCAGCGTCTTCCGAGATACGCAGTATTTT	CSVFRDTQYF
TRBV28	TRBJ1-1	.	TRBD1	TGTGCCAGCAGTCACTCCGGACAGGCGAACACTGAAGCTTTCTTT	CASSHSGQANTEAFF
TRBV19	TRBJ1-3	once	.	TGTGCCAGTAGTATTAGCTACTCTGGAAACACCATATATTTT	CASSISYSGNTIYF
TRBV12-5	TRBJ2-1	.	.	TGTGCTAGTGGTTTGGGATTTTCCGAGCATGAGCAGTTCTTC	CASGLGFSEHEQFF
TRBV19	TRBJ1-2	.	TRBD1	TGTGCCAGTAGTATCAGGACAGGGAACTATGGCTACACCTTC	CASSIRTGNYGYTF
TRBV27	TRBJ1-4	once	.	TGTGCCAGCAGGGGAGGGTTTGCAACTAATGAAAAACTGTTTTTT	CASRGGFATNEKLFF
TRBV4-1	TRBJ1-4	.	.	TGCGCCAGCAGCCAAGTTACAGGGACGGGAAAACTGTTTTTT	CASSQVTGTGKLFF
TRBV4-3	TRBJ2-1	.	TRBD2	TGCGCCAGCAGCCAAGATAGGGCGGGAGCTCGTTGGAATGAGCAGTTCTTC	CASSQDRAGARWNEQFF
TRBV7-3	TRBJ2-2	.	.	TGTGCCAGCAGCTTACCAGGGGCGAACACCGGGGAGCTGTTTTTT	CASSLPGANTGELFF
TRBV19	TRBJ2-1	.	TRBD2	TGTGCCAGTAGTATAGTAGCGGGAGGAGGGAATGAGCAGTTCTTC	CASSIVAGGGNEQFF
TRBV5-6	TRBJ1-6	few	TRBD1	TGTGCCAGCAGCTCATGGACAGGGGGATCACCCCTCCACTTT	CASSSWTGGSPLHF
TRBV5-1	TRBJ2-2	.	TRBD1	TGCGCCAGCAGCTTCGGACAGGGTTGGCGGTTCTTTGCCGGGGAGCTGTTTTTT	CASSFGQGWRFFAGELFF
TRBV4-3	TRBJ1-2	.	.	TGCGCCAGCAGCCCAGAGGGGCAGGATGGCTACACCTTC	CASSPEGQDGYTF
TRBV7-2	TRBJ1-6	.	TRBD1	TGTGCCAGCAGCCCCCCGGACAGGGATGATTCACCCCTCCACTTT	CASSPPDRDDSPLHF
TRBV5-6	TRBJ1-5	.	.	TGTGCCAGCAGCTTGGCGGGGTTCAATCAGCCCCAGCATTTT	CASSLAGFNQPQHF
TRBV12-5	TRBJ1-1	.	TRBD1	TGTGCTAGTGGTGCCGGGACAGGCACTGAAGCTTTCTTT	CASGAGTGTEAFF
TRBV6-5	TRBJ2-7	.	TRBD1	TGTGCCAGCAGTTACCCTACCCGGACAGGCTACGAGCAGTACTTC	CASSYPTRTGYEQYF
TRBV7-8	TRBJ1-1	once	TRBD1	TGTGCCAGCAGCTCGCGACAGGGAAGGGGTACTGAAGCTTTCTTT	CASSSRQGRGTEAFF
TRBV18	TRBJ1-5	once	.	TGTGCCAGCTCACAAAGTATGGACAGCCGCAATCAGCCCCAGCATTTT	CASSQSMDSRNQPQHF
TRBV24-1	TRBJ2-3	.	.	TGTGCCACCAGTGTGTCCCCTAGCACAGATACGCAGTATTTT	CATSVSPSTDTQYF
TRBV11-1	TRBJ1-2	.	TRBD1	TGTGCCAGCCGGTTGACAGGGGCTTATGGCTACACCTTC	CASRLTGAYGYTF
TRBV30	TRBJ2-2	.	.	TGTGCCTGGAGCCTGGCTTCGAACACCGGGGAGCTGTTTTTT	CAWSLASNTGELFF
TRBV12-5	TRBJ1-6	few	.	TGTGCTAGTGGTTTGACCGTCGGGGATTCACCCCTCCACTTT	CASGLTVGDSPLHF
TRBV5-1	TRBJ1-2	.	.	TGCGCCAGCAGCTGCCGACTTAGGGGTTGGTGTGGCTACACCTTC	CASSCRLRGWCGYTF
TRBV5-1	TRBJ2-7	.	.	TGCGCCAGCAGCTTTTCAAACGAGCAGTACTTC	CASSFSNEQYF
TRBV4-1	TRBJ2-7	.	TRBD2	TGCGCCAGCAGCCAAACGACTAGCGGAAGCTTGGTGACCTACGAGCAGTACTTC	CASSQTTSGSLVTYEQYF
TRBV5-5	TRBJ1-3	.	TRBD1	TGTGCCAGCAGCCCGACAGGGTTCTCTGGAAACACCATATATTTT	CASSPTGFSGNTIYF